Presented here are 6 T cell receptor beta chains from one specimen sequenced in a study of immune heterogeneity within non-small cell lung tumors (dated by TCRdb to the late 2010s). These reads were obtained on a HiSeq X Ten. The TCR beta CDR3 region was amplified with a multiplex PCR system whose first round of around 10 cycles used 32 V-gene forward primers and 13 J-gene reverse primers. Using fastp trimming at Q25 and MiXCR clonotype assembly, TCRdb reanalyzed the public sequencing data and kept in-frame beta chains. CDR3 protein sequences are deduplicated, and each keeps its most common genes and DNA. The sample table holds around 30,000 distinct CDR3 sequences, of which under 35% were seen once. The ten largest clones represent 3.5% to 4.5% of the sample. Genomic DNA extracted from bulk tumor tissue served as TCR template, with roughly 600 ng gDNA amplified per sample. During surgery, multiple biopsies were taken from each primary tumor and placed as far apart as possible within the tumor mass. The study cohort was described as untreated and was composed of newly diagnosed NSCLC cases undergoing curative surgery.

The sequencing sample was made of lung tumor tissue. These receptors all stem from a man aged 35-49 years with non-small cell lung cancer.

The chain links TRBV5-1 to TRBJ2-3, with D possibly being TRBD1 or TRBD2 (5 bases each). This CDR3 has 17 amino acids. Looked up from germline, CDR1 is SGHRS and CDR2 is YFSETQ. V lost 3 bases and J 6 bases, leaving 23 bases between the germline ends. CDR3 sequence: CASSWGIGSTLGDTQYF. CDR3 sequence (DNA): TGCGCCAGCAGCTGGGGGATAGGGTCGACCCTCGGGGATACGCAGTATTTT. Full variable domain (missing parts from reference TRBV5-1 and TRBJ2-3): KAGVTQTPRYLIKTRGQQVTLSCSPISGHRSVSWYQQTPGQGLQFLFEYFSETQRNKGNFPGRFSGRQFSNSRSEMNVSTLELGDSALYLCASSWGIGSTLGDTQYFGPGTRLTVL.

The table lists this clonotype with a few counts. The V call is TRBV2, the J call TRBJ2-3; tentatively, D is TRBD1 (6 bases). In germline, CDR1 is SNHLY, CDR2 FYNNEI. The CDR3 has 15 residues. V lost 2 bases, J lost 3 bases, and 12 bases lay in between. The CDR3 sequence is CASSELPTGTDTQYF. The CDR3 coding sequence is TGTGCCAGCAGTGAACTACCCACAGGGACAGATACGCAGTATTTT.

The chain uses TRBV20-1 and TRBJ2-7; D possibly matches TRBD1 or TRBD2 (5 bases each). V was shortened by 1 base and J by 0 bases, with 13 bases between the two germline ends. In germline, CDR1 is DFQATT, CDR2 SNEGSKA (reference sequence). CDR3 length: 15 residues. For the CDR3, the DNA is TGCAGTGCTAGAGCCGGGTCAGGGAGCTCCTACGAGCAGTACTTC. Its protein product is CSARAGSGSSYEQYF.

This clonotype was seen repeatedly, ten times or more. The CDR3 nucleotides read TGTGCCTGGAGGCCCAGGGGGGGGTACTACGAGCAGTACTTC. Amino acid sequence: CAWRPRGGYYEQYF. The V gene is TRBV30, the J gene TRBJ2-7, with D perhaps TRBD1 or TRBD2 (7 bases each). Trimming cost V 3 bases and J 3 bases, with 15 bases left between them. Germline assignment: CDR1 GTSNPN and CDR2 SVGIG (reference sequence). The CDR3 covers 14 residues.

This chain uses TRBV7-3 with TRBJ2-1, with 7 bases identical to TRBD2. J was trimmed by 1 base and V by 1 base; bases with no gene match: 7. Germline V lookup: CDR1 SGHTA, CDR2 FQGTGA. This CDR3 region has 17 residues. CDR3 sequence: CASSLSFSGGSYNEQFF. The CDR3 bases are TGTGCCAGCAGCTTAAGTTTTTCGGGGGGATCCTACAATGAGCAGTTCTTC.

Details on this clonotype: With a much larger clone just one base away, this may be a read error. V gene TRBV2 combines with J gene TRBJ2-7; a weak D match, TRBD2 (6 bases). The length of the CDR3 is 14 residues. The germline CDR1 and CDR2 sequences are SNHLY and FYNNEI. The DNA of the CDR3 is TGTGCCAGCAGGGAGGGACCGACCATATACGAGAAGTACTTC. This encodes CASREGPTIYEKYF.